This TCR beta chain appears in the sequencing data of a study of shared clonotypes between healthy human individuals (dated by TCRdb to 2020 to 2021). Describing the broader study: The cohort included three men and a couple of women between 18 and 49 years of age. For each donor, CD4 naive and CD4 memory were each given three plates, CD8 naive was given two plates, and CD8 memory was given one plate. The study deeply sequenced blood TCR repertoires of several healthy adults to estimate repertoire size and the extent of clonotype sharing between individuals. To increase sequencing depth and limit assay-specific biases, different laboratories used diverse techniques to prepare libraries and sequence TCR repertoires. Per donor, leukapheresis produced somewhere between about 0.85 and 8.9 billion PBMCs. Study-level results and caveats: Because the study included only a small number of donors, the genetic and exposure-history diversity represented was limited. Based on pairwise subsampling, the degree of clonotype sharing among donors was expected to be affected by sequencing depth. Sampling was restricted to blood, and TCR repertoires in tissue are likely to differ from TCR repertoires in blood. Larger estimated clonotype richness was generally found for naive subsets than for memory subsets. Incomplete sequencing was indicated by rarefaction of sorted-subset datasets, despite the large sequencing depth. Across four donors, around 5% of naive CD4, roughly 3.5% of naive CD8, about 2.3% of memory CD4, and approximately 0.4% of memory CD8 clonotypes were shared. Compared with non-shared clonotypes, clonotypes shared by all four sorted-subset donors had higher generation probabilities.

Donors were healthy HIV-negative adults with no recently reported acute infections or vaccinations. Only Caucasian adults living in Nashville, Tennessee, USA were represented among the donors. Magnetic negative selection was used to enrich CD4+ T cells, after which naive cells were positively selected on CD45RA and the negative fraction became the memory subset. Blood was collected by leukapheresis, and PBMCs were isolated by Ficoll-Histopaque density gradient centrifugation and then cryopreserved in liquid nitrogen vapor phase. Analytical flow cytometry was used to check the purity and quantity of each magnetically sorted T cell population. Genomic DNA was isolated from every sorted fraction and measured by UV absorbance on a Nanodrop 2000c. Comment on this clone: Its antigen is still unknown. No much larger clone exists at a distance of one base, and base qualities are not known.

Taken from cysteine to phenylalanine, the CDR3 has 13 residues. Here the CDR3 DNA is all that survives: 39 bases in frame from base 1. As encoded in the germline V gene (reference sequence), CDR1 is MNHNY while CDR2 is SVGAGI. The V end loses 10 bases and the J end loses 8 bases, and a stretch of 17 bases separates them. Using the deep immunoSEQ assay, multiplex PCR amplified TCR CDR3 regions from genomic DNA. Genomic DNA extracted from each cell subset was distributed evenly over all wells of several immunoSEQ 96-well plates, and each plate served as one replicate. For sorted subsets, each replicate PCR was loaded with 200 ng genomic DNA, equivalent to some 31,000 T cell genomes. The purified libraries were quantified using a Qubit 3.0 fluorometer, sized with a Bioanalyzer 2100, and then quantified again using the KAPA Library Quantification kit. Every immunoSEQ 96-well plate was sequenced on a separate single-read 150-cycle Illumina NextSeq 550 flow cell. Regarding the original processing steps: The immunoSEQ output contained only junctional sequences without quality scores, so filtering could not match that applied to full-length reads. Sequences were annotated with PyIR, a Python wrapper for IgBLAST v1.9, and V/J genes and CDR3 were assigned using IMGT germline references. Any read was removed if the V/J assignment was weak (E-value above 1e-6), the CDR3 was missing, or the read contained stop codons, out-of-frame junctions, or ambiguous translated residues. V3J clonotypes were defined as sequences sharing the same inferred V gene, J gene, and CDR3 amino acid sequence. Percentage overlap between repertoires was computed as shared unique clonotypes divided by the size of the smaller repertoire. Three approaches were used to assess repertoire richness: RTK rarefaction, the Chao1 estimator, and Recon v2.1 estimates of unobserved clonotypes. Generation probabilities for all TCRbeta clonotypes obtained by the gDNA method from a handful of donors were computed using OLGA. TCRdb took over this immuneACCESS table, retaining in-frame rearrangements with V and J assigned. Such tables are incomplete; in checked studies, under half of the missing clones stem from an unresolved V gene, and the remainder is unexplained. V, J and clone size are taken as reported in that table, and D and trimming were inferred from the DNA itself. The sample has around 2.3 million clones on record, approximately 95% of them singletons. The top ten clonotypes cover 0.1% to 0.15% of the sample.

The sequence joins TRBV6-6 to TRBJ1-4; the D gene cannot be resolved reliably. Sequencing used naive CD4+ T cells sorted from blood. Taken with the paper, the label for cell subset or site translates to: CD45RA+ positively selected. The receptor was isolated from a man aged 18-30 years in good health. The DNA reads TGTGCCACTGAGGTAGGAGGATACGAAAAACTGTTTTTT. Its protein is CATEVGGYEKLFF.